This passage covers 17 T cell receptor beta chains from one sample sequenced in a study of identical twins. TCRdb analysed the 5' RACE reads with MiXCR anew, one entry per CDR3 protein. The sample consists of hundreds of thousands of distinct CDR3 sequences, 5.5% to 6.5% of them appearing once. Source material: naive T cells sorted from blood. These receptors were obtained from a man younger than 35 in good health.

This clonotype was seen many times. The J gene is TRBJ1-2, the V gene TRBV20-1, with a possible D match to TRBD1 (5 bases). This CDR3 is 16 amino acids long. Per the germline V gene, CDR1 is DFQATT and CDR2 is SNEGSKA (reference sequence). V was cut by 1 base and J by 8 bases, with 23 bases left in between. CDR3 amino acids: CSARVFERGDGEGYTF. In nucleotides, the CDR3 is TGCAGTGCTAGAGTGTTCGAAAGGGGTGATGGAGAAGGCTACACCTTC.

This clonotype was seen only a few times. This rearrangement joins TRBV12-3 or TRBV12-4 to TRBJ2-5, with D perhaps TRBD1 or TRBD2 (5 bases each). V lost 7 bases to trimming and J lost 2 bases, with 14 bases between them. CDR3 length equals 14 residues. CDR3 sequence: CASIPRGTQETQYF. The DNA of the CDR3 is TGTGCCAGCATTCCCCGGGGCACACAAGAGACCCAGTACTTC.

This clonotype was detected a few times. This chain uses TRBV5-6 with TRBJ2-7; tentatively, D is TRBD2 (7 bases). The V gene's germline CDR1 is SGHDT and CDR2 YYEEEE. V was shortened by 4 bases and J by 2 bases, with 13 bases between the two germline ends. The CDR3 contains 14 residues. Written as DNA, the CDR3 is TGTGCCAGCAGCCCGGTCGGGGGGCCCTACGAGCAGTACGTC. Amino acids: CASSPVGGPYEQYV.

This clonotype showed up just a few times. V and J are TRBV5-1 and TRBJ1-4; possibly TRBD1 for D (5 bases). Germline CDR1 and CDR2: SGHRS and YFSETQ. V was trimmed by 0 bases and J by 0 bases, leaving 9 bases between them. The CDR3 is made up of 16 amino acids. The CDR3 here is CASSLAGTPTNEKLFF. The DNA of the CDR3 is TGCGCCAGCAGCTTGGCCGGGACCCCAACTAATGAAAAACTGTTTTTT.

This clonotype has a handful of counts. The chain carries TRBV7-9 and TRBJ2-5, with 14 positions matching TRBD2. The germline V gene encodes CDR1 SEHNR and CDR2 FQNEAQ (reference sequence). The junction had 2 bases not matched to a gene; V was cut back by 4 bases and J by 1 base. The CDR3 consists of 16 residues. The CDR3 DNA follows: TGTGCCAGCAGCTCGGGGACTAGCGGGGGCCAAGAGACCCAGTACTTC. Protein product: CASSSGTSGGQETQYF.

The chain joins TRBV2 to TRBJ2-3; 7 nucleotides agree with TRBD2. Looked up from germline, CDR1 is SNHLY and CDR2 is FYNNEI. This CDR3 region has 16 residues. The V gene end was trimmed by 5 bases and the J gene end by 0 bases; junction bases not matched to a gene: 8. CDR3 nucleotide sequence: TGTGCCAGCAGTAACGAGCTAGCGGATAGCACAGATACGCAGTATTTT. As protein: CASSNELADSTDTQYF.

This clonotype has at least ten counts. This CDR3 is CASIPTGAASSGNTIYF. The CDR3, as DNA: TGTGCCAGCATCCCAACGGGGGCCGCGAGCTCTGGAAACACCATATATTTT. This rearrangement joins TRBV7-8 to TRBJ1-3; D perhaps matches TRBD1 (6 bases). From germline, CDR1 is SGHVS and CDR2 FQNEAQ. The length of the CDR3 is 17 residues. V was pared by 7 bases and J by 0 bases, with 19 bases between.

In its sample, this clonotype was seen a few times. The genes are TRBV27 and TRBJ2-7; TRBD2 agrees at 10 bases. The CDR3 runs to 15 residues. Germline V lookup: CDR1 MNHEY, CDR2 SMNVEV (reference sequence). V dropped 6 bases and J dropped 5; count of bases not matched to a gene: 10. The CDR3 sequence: CASSDATSGYHEQYF. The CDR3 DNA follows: TGTGCCAGCAGCGATGCGACTAGCGGGTACCACGAGCAGTACTTC.

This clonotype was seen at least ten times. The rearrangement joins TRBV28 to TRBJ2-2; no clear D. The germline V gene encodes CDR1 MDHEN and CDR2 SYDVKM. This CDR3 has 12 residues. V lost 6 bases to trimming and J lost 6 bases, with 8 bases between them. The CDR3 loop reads CASSQDAGELFF. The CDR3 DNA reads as TGTGCCAGCAGCCAGGATGCCGGGGAGCTGTTTTTT.

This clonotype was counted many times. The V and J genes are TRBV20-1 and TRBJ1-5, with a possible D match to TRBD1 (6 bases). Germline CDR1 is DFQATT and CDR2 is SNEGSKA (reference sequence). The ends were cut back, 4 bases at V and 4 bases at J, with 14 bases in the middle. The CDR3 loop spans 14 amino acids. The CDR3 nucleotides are TGCAGTGCTACGAACAGGGTTGAGAATCAGCCCCAGCATTTT. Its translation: CSATNRVENQPQHF.

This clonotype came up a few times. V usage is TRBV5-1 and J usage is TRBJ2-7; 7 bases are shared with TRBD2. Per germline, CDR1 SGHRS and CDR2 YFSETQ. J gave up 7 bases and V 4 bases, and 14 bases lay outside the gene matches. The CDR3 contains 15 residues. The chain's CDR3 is CASSLPLSGTGEQYF. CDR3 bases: TGCGCCAGCAGCCTCCCTCTAAGCGGGACCGGGGAGCAGTACTTC.

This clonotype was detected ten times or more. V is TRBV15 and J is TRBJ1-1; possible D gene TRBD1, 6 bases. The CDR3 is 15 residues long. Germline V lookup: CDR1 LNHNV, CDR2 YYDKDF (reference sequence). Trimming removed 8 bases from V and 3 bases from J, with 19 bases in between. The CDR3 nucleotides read TGTGCCACCCGAAGGGACAAAAAGGGACACACTGAAGCTTTCTTT. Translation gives CATRRDKKGHTEAFF.

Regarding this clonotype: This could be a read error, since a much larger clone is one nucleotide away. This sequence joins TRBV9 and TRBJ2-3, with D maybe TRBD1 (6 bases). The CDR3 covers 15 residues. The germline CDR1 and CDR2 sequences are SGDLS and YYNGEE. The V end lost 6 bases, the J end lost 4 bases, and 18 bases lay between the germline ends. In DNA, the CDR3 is TGTGCCAGCACCTTCAGGGGAATCGACGCAGATACGCAGTATTTT. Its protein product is CASTFRGIDADTQYF.

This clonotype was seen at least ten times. The DNA for the CDR3 is TGTGCCACCAGTGATCACACAGGGGGGGCCTACAATGAGCAGTTCTTC. Amino acid sequence: CATSDHTGGAYNEQFF. The chain recombines TRBV24-1 with TRBJ2-1, with a possible D match to TRBD1 (8 bases). Germline V gene data show CDR1 as KGHDR and CDR2 as SFDVKD. Trimming cost V 3 bases and J 2 bases, with 13 bases left between them. CDR3 size: 16 residues.

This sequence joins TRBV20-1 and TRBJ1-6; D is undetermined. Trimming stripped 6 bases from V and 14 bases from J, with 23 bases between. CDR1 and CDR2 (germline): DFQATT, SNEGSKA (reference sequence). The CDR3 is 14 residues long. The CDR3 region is CSAGNGDFRETLHF. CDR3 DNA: TGCAGTGCGGGTAATGGTGATTTTCGCGAGACCCTCCACTTT.

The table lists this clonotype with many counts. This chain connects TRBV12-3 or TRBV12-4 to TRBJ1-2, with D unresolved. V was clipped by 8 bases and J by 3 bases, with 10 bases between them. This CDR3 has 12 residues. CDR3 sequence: CASEGGDYGYTF. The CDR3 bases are TGTGCCAGCGAGGGCGGGGACTATGGCTACACCTTC.

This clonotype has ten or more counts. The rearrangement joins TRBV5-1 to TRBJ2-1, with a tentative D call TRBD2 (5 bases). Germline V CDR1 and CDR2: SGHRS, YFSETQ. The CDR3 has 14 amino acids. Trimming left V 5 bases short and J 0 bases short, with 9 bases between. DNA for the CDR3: TGCGCCAGCAGGCTAGCCTTCTCCTACAATGAGCAGTTCTTC. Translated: CASRLAFSYNEQFF.